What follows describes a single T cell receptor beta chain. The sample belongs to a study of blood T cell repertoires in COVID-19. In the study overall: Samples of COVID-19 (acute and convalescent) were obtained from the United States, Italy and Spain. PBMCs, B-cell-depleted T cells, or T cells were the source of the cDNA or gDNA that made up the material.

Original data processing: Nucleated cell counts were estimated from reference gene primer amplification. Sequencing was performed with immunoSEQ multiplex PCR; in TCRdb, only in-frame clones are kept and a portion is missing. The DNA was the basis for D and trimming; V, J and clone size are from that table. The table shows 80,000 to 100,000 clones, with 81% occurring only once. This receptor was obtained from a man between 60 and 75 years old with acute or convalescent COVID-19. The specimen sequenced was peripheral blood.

The CDR3 sequence is CASSQAGGPGDTQYF. The CDR3 DNA follows: TGTGCCAGCTCGCAAGCGGGGGGGCCAGGGGATACGCAGTATTTT. The V call is TRBV18, the J call TRBJ2-3; 10 bases fit TRBD2. The CDR3 spans 15 residues. CDR1 KGHSH and CDR2 LQKENI come from the germline V gene. V lost 6 bases and J lost 6; bases outside the gene matches: 9.